These T cell receptor beta chains were read from a single sample in a study of shared clonotypes between healthy human individuals. Data came from immunoSEQ multiplex PCR; TCRdb stores just in-frame clones and leaves some out. The table lists a few million clones, roughly 92% of them singletons. Sequenced sample: naive CD4+ T cells sorted from blood. These receptors were collected from a man between 18 and 29 years old in good health. The CDR3 runs from the conserved cysteine through the conserved F or W.

len	v_gene	j_gene	CDR3aa
13	TRBV9	TRBJ1-1	CASSPRGGAEAFF
15	TRBV29-1	TRBJ1-5	CSVVLGTGVNQPQHF
13	TRBV6-5	TRBJ2-7	CASSRREGYEQYF
14	TRBV2	TRBJ2-3	CASLREVLADTQYF
14	TRBV6-5	TRBJ2-5	CASSYSPGVGTQYF
15	TRBV7-2	TRBJ2-7	CASSLEAGVTYEQYF
15	TRBV19	TRBJ1-4	CASSVTGGGGEKLFF
14	TRBV5-1	TRBJ2-3	CAGARTGGADTQYF
14	TRBV7-2	TRBJ2-1	CASSFSGTYNEQFF
15	TRBV18	TRBJ2-3	CASSPNGGPTDTQYF
14	TRBV4-1	TRBJ2-2	CASSQAGATGELFF
13	TRBV18	TRBJ2-5	CASSPTTGETQYF
17	TRBV9	TRBJ2-6	CASSSTDGGSGANVLTF
13	TRBV10-3	TRBJ1-2	CAISESGLYGYTF
14	TRBV10-3	TRBJ1-2	CAISESGRGNGYTF
13	TRBV27	TRBJ1-2	CASSFRQGNGYTF
14	TRBV18	TRBJ2-5	CASSPPGLQETQYF
15	TRBV4-1	TRBJ2-1	CASSQDGASFIEQFF
13	TRBV29-1	TRBJ2-3	CSVEWGIGDTQYF
14	TRBV7-2	TRBJ2-5	CASSVGTGGETQYF
15	TRBV6-5	TRBJ2-7	CASSYSGDRPYEQYF
13	TRBV5-6	TRBJ1-2	CASSLRQGGGYTF
12	TRBV14	TRBJ1-2	CASSAKGAYYTF
18	TRBV5-3	TRBJ2-2	CARSLVGGTSGATGELFF
16	TRBV11-2	TRBJ1-1	CASSLGYSQGETEAFF
15	TRBV10-3	TRBJ2-1	CAISGGLAAYNEQFF
12	TRBV6-1	TRBJ2-2	CASHARPGELFF
15	TRBV7-8	TRBJ1-5	CASSPQTARNQPQHF
15	TRBV6-1	TRBJ2-7	CASRPPRGRSYEQYF
15	TRBV7-2	TRBJ2-1	CASSLGGGRFNEQFF
14	TRBV27	TRBJ2-5	CASRTYREGETQYF
14	TRBV4-3	TRBJ1-2	CASSQDIGAYGYTF
13	TRBV6-6	TRBJ1-5	CASRRTVDIPQHF
13	TRBV15	TRBJ1-3	CATSRGRGNTIYF
14	TRBV5-1	TRBJ2-5	CASSLEVLPTTQYF
12	TRBV28	TRBJ1-4	CASGVGGEKLFF
15	TRBV29-1	TRBJ2-3	CSVDGTSGSTDTQYF
15	TRBV7-7	TRBJ2-5	CASSLGASEKETQYF
15	TRBV25-1	TRBJ1-1	CASSESQLMNTEAFF
16	TRBV11-2	TRBJ2-7	CASSLSAGTLAYEQYF
15	TRBV27	TRBJ2-7	CASSLSWGGAYEQYF
14	TRBV19	TRBJ1-6	CASSPSSYNSPLHF
13	TRBV7-9	TRBJ2-5	CASSLTGGETQYF
16	TRBV5-1	TRBJ2-7	CASSLGNSAGSYEQYF
16	TRBV7-8	TRBJ1-2	CASSLAGTAGPYGYTF
14	TRBV4-1	TRBJ1-1	CASSHDRGLTEAFF
16	TRBV7-9	TRBJ1-3	CASSSRDSYSGNTIYF
16	TRBV19	TRBJ2-2	CASTFSGSKNTGELFF
15	TRBV6-5	TRBJ2-5	CASRSLGGNVETQYF
16	TRBV19	TRBJ1-5	CASSWDRGWLNQPQHF
14	TRBV7-9	TRBJ1-2	CASSASGTADGYTF
16	TRBV28	TRBJ2-1	CASSFAGLGAYNEQFF
14	TRBV5-4	TRBJ2-7	CASSLTSGSDEQYF
16	TRBV7-2	TRBJ2-1	CASSLVGSLSYNEQFF
14	TRBV2	TRBJ1-6	CASSGNRGDSPLHF
15	TRBV5-8	TRBJ1-1	CASSVTGTVNTEAFF
14	TRBV2	TRBJ1-1	CASRKQGHNTEAFF